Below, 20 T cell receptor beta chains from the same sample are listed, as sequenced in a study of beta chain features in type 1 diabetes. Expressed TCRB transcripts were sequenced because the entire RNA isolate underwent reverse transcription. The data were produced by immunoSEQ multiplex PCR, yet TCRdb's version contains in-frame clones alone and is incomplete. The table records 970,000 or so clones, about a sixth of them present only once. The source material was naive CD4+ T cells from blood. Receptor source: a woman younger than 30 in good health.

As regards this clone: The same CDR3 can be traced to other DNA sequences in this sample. The CDR3 nucleotides are TGTGCCAGCTCACCTCTGAGCACAGATACGCAGTATTTT. As protein: CASSPLSTDTQYF. The chain uses TRBV18 and TRBJ2-3; D gene ambiguous. Trimming stripped 3 bases from V and 0 bases from J, with 4 bases between. Germline CDR1 is KGHSH and CDR2 is LQKENI. The CDR3 sequence is 13 residues long.

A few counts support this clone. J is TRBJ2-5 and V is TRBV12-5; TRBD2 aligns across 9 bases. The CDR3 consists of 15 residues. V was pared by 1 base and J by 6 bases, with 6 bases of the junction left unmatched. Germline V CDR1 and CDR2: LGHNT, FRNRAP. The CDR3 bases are TGTGCTAGTGGTTTGGGAGGGACTAGCCGTAAGACCCAGTACTTC. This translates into CASGLGGTSRKTQYF.

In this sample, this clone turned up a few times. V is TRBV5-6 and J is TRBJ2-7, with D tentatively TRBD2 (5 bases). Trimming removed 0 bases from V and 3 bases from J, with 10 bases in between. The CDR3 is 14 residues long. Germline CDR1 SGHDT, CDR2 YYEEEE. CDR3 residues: CASSLVSGGYEQYF. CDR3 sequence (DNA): TGTGCCAGCAGCTTGGTTTCAGGAGGCTACGAGCAGTACTTC.

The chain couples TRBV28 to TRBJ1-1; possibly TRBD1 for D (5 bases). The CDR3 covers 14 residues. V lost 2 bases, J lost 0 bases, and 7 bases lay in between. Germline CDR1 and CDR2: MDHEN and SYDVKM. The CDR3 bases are TGTGCCAGCAGTTTAACAGGCATGAACACTGAAGCTTTCTTT. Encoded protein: CASSLTGMNTEAFF.

The CDR3 nucleotides read TGTGCCAGCAGTGAATTAGCGAACACCGGGGAGCTGTTTTTT. This encodes CASSELANTGELFF. The chain couples TRBV2 to TRBJ2-2; no definite D call. CDR3 length: 14 residues. Germline assignment: CDR1 SNHLY and CDR2 FYNNEI. The V gene lost 2 bases and the J gene lost 0 bases, with 4 bases spanning the gap.

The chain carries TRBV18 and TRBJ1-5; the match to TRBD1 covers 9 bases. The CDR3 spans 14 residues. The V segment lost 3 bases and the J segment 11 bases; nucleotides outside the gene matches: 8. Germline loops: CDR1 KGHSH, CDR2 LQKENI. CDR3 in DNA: TGTGCCAGCTCACCGGGACAGGGATCCCTGGCCCAGCATTTT. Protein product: CASSPGQGSLAQHF.

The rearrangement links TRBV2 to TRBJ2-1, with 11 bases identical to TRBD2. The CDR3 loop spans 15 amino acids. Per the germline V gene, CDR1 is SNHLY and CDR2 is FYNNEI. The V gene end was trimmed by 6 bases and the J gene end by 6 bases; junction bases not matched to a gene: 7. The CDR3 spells CASRHTSGSINEQFF. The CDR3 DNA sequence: TGTGCCAGCAGACATACTAGCGGGAGTATCAATGAGCAGTTCTTC.

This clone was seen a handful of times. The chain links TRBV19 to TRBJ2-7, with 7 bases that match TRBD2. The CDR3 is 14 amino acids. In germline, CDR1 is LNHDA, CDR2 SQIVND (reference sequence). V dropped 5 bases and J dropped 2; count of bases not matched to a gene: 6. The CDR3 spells CASSLAGGTYEQYF. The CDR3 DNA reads TGTGCCAGTAGTTTAGCGGGCGGAACCTACGAGCAGTACTTC.

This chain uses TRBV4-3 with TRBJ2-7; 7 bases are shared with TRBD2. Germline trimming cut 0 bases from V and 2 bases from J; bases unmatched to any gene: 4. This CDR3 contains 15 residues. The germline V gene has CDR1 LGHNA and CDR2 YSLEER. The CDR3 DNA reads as TGCGCCAGCAGCCAAGATGGGGCGGGAGCCTACGAGCAGTACTTC. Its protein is CASSQDGAGAYEQYF.

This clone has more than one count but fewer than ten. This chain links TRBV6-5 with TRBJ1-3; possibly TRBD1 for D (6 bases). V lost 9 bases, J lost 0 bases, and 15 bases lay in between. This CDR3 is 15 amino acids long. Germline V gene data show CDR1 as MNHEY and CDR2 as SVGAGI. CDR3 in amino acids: CASWDTHLSGNTIYF. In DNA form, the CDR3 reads TGTGCCAGTTGGGACACCCACCTCTCTGGAAACACCATATATTTT.

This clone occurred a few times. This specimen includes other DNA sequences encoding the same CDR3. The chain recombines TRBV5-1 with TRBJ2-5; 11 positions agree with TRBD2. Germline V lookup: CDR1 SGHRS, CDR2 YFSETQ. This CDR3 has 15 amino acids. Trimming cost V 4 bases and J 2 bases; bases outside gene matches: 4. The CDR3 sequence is CASSTRLAGQETQYF. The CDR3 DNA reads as TGCGCCAGCAGCACCCGACTAGCGGGGCAAGAGACCCAGTACTTC.

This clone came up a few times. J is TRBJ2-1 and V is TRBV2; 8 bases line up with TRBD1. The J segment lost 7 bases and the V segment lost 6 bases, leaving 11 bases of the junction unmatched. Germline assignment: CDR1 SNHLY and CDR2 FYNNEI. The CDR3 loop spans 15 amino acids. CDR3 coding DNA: TGTGCCAGCAGCGACCGGGCAGGGGGCGGGAATGAGCAGTTCTTC. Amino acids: CASSDRAGGGNEQFF.

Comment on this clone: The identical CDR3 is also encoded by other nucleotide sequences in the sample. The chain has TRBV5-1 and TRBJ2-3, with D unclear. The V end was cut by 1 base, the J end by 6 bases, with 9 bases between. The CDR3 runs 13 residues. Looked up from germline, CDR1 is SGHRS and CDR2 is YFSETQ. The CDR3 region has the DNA TGCGCCAGCAGCTTGCCTATCACTGATACGCAGTATTTT. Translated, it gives CASSLPITDTQYF. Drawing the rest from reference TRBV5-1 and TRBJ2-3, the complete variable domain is KAGVTQTPRYLIKTRGQQVTLSCSPISGHRSVSWYQQTPGQGLQFLFEYFSETQRNKGNFPGRFSGRQFSNSRSEMNVSTLELGDSALYLCASSLPITDTQYFGPGTRLTVL.

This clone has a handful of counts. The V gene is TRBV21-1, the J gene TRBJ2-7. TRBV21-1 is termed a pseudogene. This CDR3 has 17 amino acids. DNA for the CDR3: TGTGCCAGCAGCAAATGGGGGCGGGAAGGACCGTCCTACGAGCAGTACTTC. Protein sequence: CASSKWGREGPSYEQYF.

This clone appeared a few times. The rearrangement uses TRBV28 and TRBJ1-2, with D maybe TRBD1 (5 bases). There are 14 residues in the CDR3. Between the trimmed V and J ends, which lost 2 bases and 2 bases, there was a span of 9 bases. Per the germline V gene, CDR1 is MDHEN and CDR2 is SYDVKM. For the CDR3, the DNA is TGTGCCAGCAGTTTAATAGCAGGGAACTATGGCTACACCTTC. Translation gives CASSLIAGNYGYTF.

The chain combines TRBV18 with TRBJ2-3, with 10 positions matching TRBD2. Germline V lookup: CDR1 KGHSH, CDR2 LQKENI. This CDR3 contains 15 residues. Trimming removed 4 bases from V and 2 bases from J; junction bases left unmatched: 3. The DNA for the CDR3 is TGTGCCAGCTCACAAGCGGGAGGGCACACAGATACGCAGTATTTT. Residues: CASSQAGGHTDTQYF.

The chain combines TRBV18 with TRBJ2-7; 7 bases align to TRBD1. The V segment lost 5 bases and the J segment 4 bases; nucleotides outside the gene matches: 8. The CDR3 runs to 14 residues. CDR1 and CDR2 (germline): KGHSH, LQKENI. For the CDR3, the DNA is TGTGCCAGCTCATACACTGGGACAGCTTACGAGCAGTACTTC. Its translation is CASSYTGTAYEQYF.

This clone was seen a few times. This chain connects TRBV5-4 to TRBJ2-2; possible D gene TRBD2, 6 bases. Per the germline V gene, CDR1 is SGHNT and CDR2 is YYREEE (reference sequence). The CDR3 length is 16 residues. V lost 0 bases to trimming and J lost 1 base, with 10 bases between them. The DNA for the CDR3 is TGTGCCAGCAGCTTGGCCGGGAGCGGGAACACCGGGGAGCTGTTTTTT. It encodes CASSLAGSGNTGELFF. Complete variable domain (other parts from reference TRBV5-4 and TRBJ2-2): ETGVTQSPTHLIKTRGQQVTLRCSSQSGHNTVSWYQQALGQGPQFIFQYYREEENGRGNFPPRFSGLQFPNYSSELNVNALELDDSALYLCASSLAGSGNTGELFFGEGSRLTVL.

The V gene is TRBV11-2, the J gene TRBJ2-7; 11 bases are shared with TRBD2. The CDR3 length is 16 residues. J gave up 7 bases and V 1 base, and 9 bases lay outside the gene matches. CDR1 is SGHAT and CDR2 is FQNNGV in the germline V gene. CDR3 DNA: TGTGCCAGCAGCTTAGGAAGAATAGCGGGAGGGTTGGAGCAGTACTTC. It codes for CASSLGRIAGGLEQYF. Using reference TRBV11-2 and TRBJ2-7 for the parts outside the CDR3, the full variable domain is EAGVAQSPRYKIIEKRQSVAFWCNPISGHATLYWYQQILGQGPKLLIQFQNNGVVDDSQLPKDRFSAERLKGVDSTLKIQPAKLEDSAVYLCASSLGRIAGGLEQYFGPGTRLTVT.

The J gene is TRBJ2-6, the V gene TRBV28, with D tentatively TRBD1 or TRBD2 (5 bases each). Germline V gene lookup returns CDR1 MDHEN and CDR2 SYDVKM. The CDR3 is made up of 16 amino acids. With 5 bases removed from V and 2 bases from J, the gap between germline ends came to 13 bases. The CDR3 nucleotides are TGTGCCAGCAGTCCGGGGCGGGTAACTGGGGCCAACGTCCTGACTTTC. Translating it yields CASSPGRVTGANVLTF. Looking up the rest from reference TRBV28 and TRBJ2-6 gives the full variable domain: DVKVTQSSRYLVKRTGEKVFLECVQDMDHENMFWYRQDPGLGLRLIYFSYDVKMKEKGDIPEGYSVSREKKERFSLILESASTNQTSMYLCASSPGRVTGANVLTFGAGSRLTVL.